This T cell receptor beta chain stems from a study of a mutant IDH1 vaccine in newly diagnosed glioma. Study at large: Pretreatment consisted of radiotherapy, temozolomide, or both, with most receiving both. Study-wide results and caveats: Seemingly, pseudoprogression had no relation to changes in the top peripheral T cell clonotypes.

Time point specified: week 23, last vaccination. What each vaccine dose contained was 300 ug of mutant IDH1 20-mer peptide, accompanied by topical imiquimod. Patients carried new grade 3 or 4 IDH1-mutant astrocytomas lacking nuclear ATRX. Concerning this clone: The antigen is undetermined.

TCRdb's table, derived via immunoSEQ multiplex PCR, lists solely in-frame clones and lacks some. The sample includes almost 85,000 clones, roughly 85% of them seen just once. The sequences come from PBMCs, collected from a glioma patient whose treatment included an IDH1 peptide vaccine. The clonotype originates from a man between 25 and 39 years old with glioma. Some clones in this sample may be carry-over from other donors' samples.

For the CDR3, the DNA is TGTGCCTGGAACGTTCAGGGACTTTCCTACGAGCAGTACTTC. It codes for CAWNVQGLSYEQYF. This rearrangement joins TRBV30 to TRBJ2-7, with D perhaps TRBD2 (6 bases). V shed 4 bases and J shed 1 base, with 14 bases lying between them. CDR3 size: 14 residues. Germline CDR1 is GTSNPN and CDR2 is SVGIG (reference sequence). Together with reference TRBV30 and TRBJ2-7, the CDR3 gives the full variable domain: SQTIHQWPATLVQPVGSPLSLECTVEGTSNPNLYWYRQAAGRGLQLLFYSVGIGQISSEVPQNLSASRPQDRQFILSSKKLLLSDSGFYLCAWNVQGLSYEQYFGPGTRLTVT.